Listed here are 22 T cell receptor beta chains from one sample, sequenced in a study of T-cell reconstitution after alpha-beta-depleted transplantation in children. A TCRbeta library incorporating unique molecular identifiers was prepared. One entry per CDR3 protein, called by TCRdb with MiXCR from the PCR reads. The data show some 200,000 distinct CDR3 sequences, roughly 7% seen once. The source was PBMCs, collected before TCRalphabeta/CD19-depleted stem cell transplant. All receptors come from a boy between 2 and 10 years old with acute lymphoblastic leukemia, due to receive a stem cell transplant.

This clonotype was seen many times. V and J are TRBV29-1 and TRBJ2-7; D unclear. V was pared by 0 bases and J by 12 bases, with 12 bases between. CDR3 length equals 11 residues. Germline V lookup: CDR1 SQVTM, CDR2 ANQGSEA. The CDR3 reads CSVEDHGSVYF. CDR3 DNA: TGCAGCGTTGAAGATCACGGCTCTGTGTACTTC.

This clonotype showed up many times. The chain employs TRBV9 and TRBJ2-2; TRBD2 is a possible D gene (5 bases). This CDR3 comprises 13 residues. Trimming took 5 bases from V and 5 from J, leaving 10 bases between them. The V gene's germline CDR1 is SGDLS and CDR2 YYNGEE. The CDR3 region is CASREVSTGELFF. In nucleotides, the CDR3 is TGTGCCAGCAGGGAGGTGTCAACCGGGGAGCTGTTTTTT.

This clonotype was seen more than once but under ten times. The rearrangement links TRBV7-9 to TRBJ1-2, with no clear D. Trimming pared 0 bases from V and 4 bases from J, leaving 15 bases between. Germline V gene lookup returns CDR1 SEHNR and CDR2 FQNEAQ (reference sequence). CDR3 size: 16 residues. This chain's CDR3 is CASSLAAGELIYGYTF. For the CDR3, the DNA is TGTGCCAGCAGCTTAGCCGCAGGAGAGCTAATCTATGGCTACACCTTC.

The chain carries TRBV7-2 and TRBJ2-3, with a possible D match to TRBD2 (5 bases). Germline V lookup: CDR1 SGHTA, CDR2 FQGNSA. This CDR3 contains 14 residues. Trimming shortened V by 5 bases and J by 5 bases, and 14 bases separated the two germline ends. The CDR3 reads CASSAFAGVDTQYF. CDR3 nucleotides: TGTGCCAGCAGCGCCTTTGCGGGCGTAGATACGCAGTATTTT.

This chain connects TRBV29-1 to TRBJ2-1; 9 bases line up with TRBD2. V trimming: 4 bases; J trimming: 4 bases; junction bases outside the gene matches: 2. Germline CDR1 and CDR2: SQVTM and ANQGSEA. The CDR3 sequence is 13 residues long. This CDR3 is CSVGRGGYNEQFF. Here the CDR3 DNA reads TGCAGCGTTGGGCGGGGGGGATACAATGAGCAGTTCTTC.

This clonotype was counted only a few times. V usage is TRBV20-1 and J usage is TRBJ1-2, with a tentative D call TRBD1 (5 bases). This CDR3 is built from 12 residues. The V end lost 3 bases, the J end lost 9 bases, and 14 bases lay between the germline ends. Germline V gives CDR1 DFQATT, CDR2 SNEGSKA (reference sequence). Written as DNA, the CDR3 is TGCAGTGCTAGCTCAGGGAAGTATCGCTACACCTTC. This sequence encodes CSASSGKYRYTF.

This clonotype has more than one count but fewer than ten. V usage is TRBV11-1 and J usage is TRBJ2-5, with D possibly TRBD2 on 6 matching bases. This CDR3 has 18 amino acids. V was shortened by 2 bases and J by 5 bases, with 24 bases between the two germline ends. The germline CDR1 and CDR2 sequences are SGHAT and FQDESV (reference sequence). In DNA, the CDR3 is TGTGCCAGCAGCTTATTCGGCATGTCTTCGGGAGAGGGTGAGACCCAGTACTTC. It is translated as CASSLFGMSSGEGETQYF. The variable domain in full, with the rest retrieved from reference TRBV11-1 and TRBJ2-5, is EAEVAQSPRYKITEKSQAVAFWCDPISGHATLYWYRQILGQGPELLVQFQDESVVDDSQLPKDRFSAERLKGVDSTLKIQPAELGDSAMYLCASSLFGMSSGEGETQYFGPGTRLLVL.

This clonotype has a count of ten or more. The rearrangement links TRBV20-1 to TRBJ2-7; no firm D call. The CDR3 has 12 amino acids. Trimming left V 1 base short and J 3 bases short, with 7 bases between. Germline V gene sequence: CDR1 DFQATT, CDR2 SNEGSKA (reference sequence). Written as DNA, the CDR3 is TGCAGTGCTAGAGCTCAAGGCTACGAGCAGTACTTC. Its translation is CSARAQGYEQYF.

This clonotype came up many times. This chain joins TRBV12-3 or TRBV12-4 and TRBJ1-4; D gene uncertain. This CDR3 region has 13 residues. V was clipped by 2 bases and J by 3 bases, with 4 bases between them. CDR3 protein: CASSLWANEKLFF. Here the CDR3 DNA reads TGTGCCAGCAGTTTATGGGCTAATGAAAAACTGTTTTTT.

This clonotype occurred many times. The rearrangement uses TRBV10-2 and TRBJ1-5; TRBD1 aligns across 9 bases. Germline CDR1 is WSHSY and CDR2 is SAAADI. This CDR3 spans 15 amino acids. The V and J ends lost 3 bases and 6 bases, in that order; junction bases with no gene match: 6. CDR3: CASSEPGQGIQPQHF. CDR3 DNA: TGCGCCAGCAGTGAACCGGGACAGGGTATTCAGCCCCAGCATTTT.

This clonotype showed up many times. J is TRBJ2-5 and V is TRBV20-1; D gene unclear. This CDR3 comprises 14 residues. V was clipped by 0 bases and J by 5 bases, with 13 bases between them. CDR1 and CDR2 (germline): DFQATT, SNEGSKA (reference sequence). CDR3 loop: CSARDAALQETQYF. The CDR3 DNA reads as TGCAGTGCTAGAGATGCCGCCCTTCAGGAGACCCAGTACTTC.

This clonotype was counted ten times or more. V is TRBV7-8 and J is TRBJ2-3, with D perhaps matching TRBD1 or TRBD2 (5 bases each). The V gene's germline CDR1 is SGHVS and CDR2 FQNEAQ. This CDR3 has 14 residues. Trimming removed 5 bases at V and 6 bases at J, with 15 bases between. The chain's CDR3 is CASSEIAWGDTQYF. The CDR3 DNA reads as TGTGCCAGCAGCGAAATCGCTTGGGGGGATACGCAGTATTTT.

This clonotype appeared a few times. The chain recombines TRBV12-3 or TRBV12-4 with TRBJ2-7, with D tentatively TRBD2 (7 bases). Between the trimmed V and J ends, which lost 0 bases and 4 bases, there was a span of 13 bases. CDR3 length: 15 amino acids. CDR3 sequence (DNA): TGTGCCAGCAGTTTAGCGCTAGGGGGGGCTTACGAGCAGTACTTC. Translating it yields CASSLALGGAYEQYF.

This clonotype was found a few times. The V call is TRBV12-3 or TRBV12-4, the J call TRBJ2-7; 10 nucleotides align to TRBD1. V lost 7 bases and J lost 0; bases outside the gene matches: 12. The CDR3 runs 17 residues. CDR3 sequence reads: CASTFRGQGMSSYEQYF. The CDR3 DNA reads as TGTGCCAGCACCTTTAGGGGACAGGGGATGAGCTCCTACGAGCAGTACTTC.

The genes are TRBV18 and TRBJ1-2, with a weak D call TRBD1 (5 bases). This CDR3 spans 13 amino acids. Germline V gene lookup returns CDR1 KGHSH and CDR2 LQKENI. Trimming left V 3 bases short and J 4 bases short, with 9 bases between. CDR3 DNA: TGTGCCAGCTCACCTGGGGGGACCTATGGCTACACCTTC. Translated, it gives CASSPGGTYGYTF.

This clonotype occurred many times. The V and J genes are TRBV29-1 and TRBJ2-1; 10 positions match TRBD1. The CDR3 runs to 14 residues. Trimming took 7 bases from V and 1 from J; bases not matched to a gene: 4. Germline V gives CDR1 SQVTM, CDR2 ANQGSEA. The CDR3 DNA reads as TGCAGCGCTACGGGACAGGGGTCCTACAATGAGCAGTTCTTC. Translation gives CSATGQGSYNEQFF.

The sample holds a few counts of this clonotype. The chain carries TRBV19 and TRBJ1-5, with 8 bases lining up with TRBD1. V was pared by 4 bases and J by 1 base, with 9 bases of the junction left unmatched. Germline V CDR1 and CDR2: LNHDA, SQIVND (reference sequence). This CDR3 comprises 17 residues. CDR3 sequence reads: CASSTVSTGASNQPQHF. The DNA for the CDR3 is TGTGCCAGTAGTACTGTATCGACAGGGGCGAGCAATCAGCCCCAGCATTTT.

This clonotype was counted between two and nine times. The chain has TRBV19 and TRBJ2-4; 14 nucleotides line up with TRBD2. Per germline, CDR1 LNHDA and CDR2 SQIVND (reference sequence). The length of the CDR3 is 15 residues. V was pared by 1 base and J by 8 bases, with 1 base of the junction left unmatched. This CDR3 reads CASSIGGLAGDIQYF. In nucleotides, the CDR3 is TGTGCCAGTAGTATAGGGGGACTAGCGGGAGACATTCAGTACTTC. The variable domain in full, with the rest retrieved from reference TRBV19 and TRBJ2-4, is DGGITQSPKYLFRKEGQNVTLSCEQNLNHDAMYWYRQDPGQGLRLIYYSQIVNDFQKGDIAEGYSVSREKKESFPLTVTSAQKNPTAFYLCASSIGGLAGDIQYFGAGTRLSVL.

The chain uses TRBV10-3 and TRBJ1-5; no firm D call. The CDR3 spans 14 residues. Germline CDR1 and CDR2: ENHRY and SYGVKD. V was pared by 4 bases and J by 2 bases, with 9 bases between. DNA of the CDR3: TGTGCCATCAGTGTCGGCCAGGGCAATCAGCCCCAGCATTTT. As protein: CAISVGQGNQPQHF.

This clonotype was counted at least ten times. The chain couples TRBV20-1 to TRBJ2-1; 8 bases agree with TRBD2. V was pared by 6 bases and J by 5 bases, with 12 bases of the junction left unmatched. Germline V lookup: CDR1 DFQATT, CDR2 SNEGSKA (reference sequence). This CDR3 is built from 15 residues. In DNA, the CDR3 is TGCAGTGCGCGTCCCCTTCGGGAGGGTAACAATGAGCAGTTCTTC. It encodes CSARPLREGNNEQFF.

This clonotype was seen ten or more times. This sequence joins TRBV6-2 or TRBV6-3 and TRBJ2-1, with D unresolved. This CDR3 spans 11 amino acids. V shed 7 bases and J shed 8 bases, with 9 bases lying between them. Germline V CDR1 and CDR2: MNHEY, SVGEGT. CDR3: CASTLGYEQFF. For the CDR3, the DNA is TGTGCCAGCACCCTAGGCTATGAGCAGTTCTTC.

This clonotype showed up just a few times. The J gene is TRBJ2-7, the V gene TRBV7-9, with 11 bases identical to TRBD2. V was clipped by 5 bases and J by 5 bases; unmatched bases: 8. In germline, CDR1 is SEHNR, CDR2 FQNEAQ (reference sequence). The CDR3 runs 15 residues. DNA of the CDR3: TGTGCCAGCAGCCTCCATAGCGGGAGGGCCAACGAGCAGTACTTC. This sequence encodes CASSLHSGRANEQYF.